Listed below are T cell receptor beta chains from one sample, sequenced in a study of early T cells in non-severe SARS-CoV-2 infection. TCRdb reprocessed the 5' RACE reads via MiXCR and lists one record per CDR3 protein. This sample yields 71,000 or so distinct CDR3 sequences, of which roughly 13% are seen a single time; roughly an eighth belongs to the top ten. Sequencing was done on a sample of whole blood. The receptors originated from an adult who was a healthcare worker with PCR-confirmed SARS-CoV-2 infection or an uninfected control (not recorded which). Both conserved end residues are part of each CDR3. Fields, in order: J gene, V gene, CDR3 protein.

TRBJ2-2	TRBV7-9	CASLPDRVFLATGELFF
TRBJ1-2	TRBV2	CASSARAQGGDGYTF
TRBJ2-6	TRBV20-1	CSASQGNSGANVLTF
TRBJ2-1	TRBV5-4	CASSLGQERNEQFF
TRBJ1-2	TRBV5-1	CASSTESISGYTF
TRBJ1-5	TRBV20-1	CSASFRGEDQPQHF
TRBJ1-2	TRBV18	CASSPDPKGYGYTF
TRBJ1-1	TRBV29-1	CSVDRGPETEAFF
TRBJ2-1	TRBV6-5	CASSYPVGGSYNEQFF
TRBJ2-1	TRBV2	CASSTGVADNEQFF
TRBJ1-1	TRBV12-3/TRBV12-4	CASSLMRNTEAFF
TRBJ1-5	TRBV27	CASKSGHQPQHF
TRBJ2-1	TRBV7-9	CASISKGVGDNEQFF
TRBJ1-2	TRBV9	CASSVDSSTGGEDGYTF